The clone carrying this TCR beta chain appeared a few times. Antigen unknown. This record belongs to a study of a mutant IDH1 vaccine in newly diagnosed glioma. The protocol was immunoSEQ multiplex PCR, while the TCRdb copy is restricted to in-frame clones and leaves out a portion. Of fewer than 55,000 clones listed, 65% are singletons. Time point noted: week 47, end of study. The study gave 300 ug of mutant IDH1 20-mer peptide per vaccine dose, with topical imiquimod. The sequences come from peripheral blood mononuclear cells (PBMCs), collected from a glioma patient whose treatment included an IDH1 peptide vaccine. The source of this sequence is a man aged 35 to 55 with glioma. Some clones in this sample may be carry-over from other donors' samples.

DNA for the CDR3: TGTGCCAGCAGAATGCTGAATTCACCCCTCCACTTT. This translates into CASRMLNSPLHF. The chain couples TRBV6-6 to TRBJ1-6; D remains unclear. The CDR3 is 12 amino acids. Trimming took 6 bases from V and 7 from J, leaving 7 bases between them. CDR1 and CDR2 from the germline V gene are MNHNY and SVGAGI (reference sequence).